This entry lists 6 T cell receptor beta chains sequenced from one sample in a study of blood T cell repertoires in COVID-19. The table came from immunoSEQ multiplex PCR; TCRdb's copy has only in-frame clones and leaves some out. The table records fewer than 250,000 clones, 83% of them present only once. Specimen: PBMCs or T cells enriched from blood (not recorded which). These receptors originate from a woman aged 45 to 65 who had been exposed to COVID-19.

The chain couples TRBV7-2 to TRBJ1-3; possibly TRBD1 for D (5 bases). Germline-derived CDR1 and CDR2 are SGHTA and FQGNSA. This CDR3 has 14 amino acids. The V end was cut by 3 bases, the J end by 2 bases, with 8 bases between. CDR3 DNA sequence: TGTGCCAGCAGCTTTGGAGGGGCTGGAAACACCATATATTTT. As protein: CASSFGGAGNTIYF.

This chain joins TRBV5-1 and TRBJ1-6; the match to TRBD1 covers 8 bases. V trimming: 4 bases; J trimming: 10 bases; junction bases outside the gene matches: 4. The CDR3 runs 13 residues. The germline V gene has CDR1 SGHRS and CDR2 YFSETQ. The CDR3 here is CASSLTGESPLHF. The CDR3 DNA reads TGCGCCAGCAGCCTGACAGGGGAATCACCCCTCCACTTT.

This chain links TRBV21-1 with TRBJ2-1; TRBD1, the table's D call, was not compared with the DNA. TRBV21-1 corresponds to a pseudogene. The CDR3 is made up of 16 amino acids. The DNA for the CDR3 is TGTGCCAGCAGCAAAGGTCGAGGACAGGGATACAATGAGCAGTTCTTC. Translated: CASSKGRGQGYNEQFF.

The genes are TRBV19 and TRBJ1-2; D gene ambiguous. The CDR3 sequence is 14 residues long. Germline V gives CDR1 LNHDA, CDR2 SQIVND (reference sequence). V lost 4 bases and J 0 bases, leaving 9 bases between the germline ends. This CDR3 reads CASSRGSANYGYTF. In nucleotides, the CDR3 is TGTGCCAGTAGTAGAGGGTCTGCTAACTATGGCTACACCTTC.

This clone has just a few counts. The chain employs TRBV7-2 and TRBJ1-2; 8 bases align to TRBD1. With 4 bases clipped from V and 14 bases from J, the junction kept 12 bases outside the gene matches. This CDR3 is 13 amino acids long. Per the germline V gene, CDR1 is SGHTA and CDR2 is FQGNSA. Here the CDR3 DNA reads TGTGCCAGCAGCTCCGCGGACAGGGCAGTATATACCTTC. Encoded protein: CASSSADRAVYTF.

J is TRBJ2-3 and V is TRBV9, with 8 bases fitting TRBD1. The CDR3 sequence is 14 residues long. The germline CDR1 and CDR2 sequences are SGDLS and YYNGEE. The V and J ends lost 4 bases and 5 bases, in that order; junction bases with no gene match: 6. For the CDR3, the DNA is TGTGCCAGCAGCTCCAGGGGGCAAATAGATACGCAGTATTTT. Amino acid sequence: CASSSRGQIDTQYF. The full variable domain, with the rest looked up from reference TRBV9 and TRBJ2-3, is DSGVTQTPKHLITATGQRVTLRCSPRSGDLSVYWYQQSLDQGLQFLIQYYNGEERAKGNILERFSAQQFPDLHSELNLSSLELGDSALYFCASSSRGQIDTQYFGPGTRLTVL.